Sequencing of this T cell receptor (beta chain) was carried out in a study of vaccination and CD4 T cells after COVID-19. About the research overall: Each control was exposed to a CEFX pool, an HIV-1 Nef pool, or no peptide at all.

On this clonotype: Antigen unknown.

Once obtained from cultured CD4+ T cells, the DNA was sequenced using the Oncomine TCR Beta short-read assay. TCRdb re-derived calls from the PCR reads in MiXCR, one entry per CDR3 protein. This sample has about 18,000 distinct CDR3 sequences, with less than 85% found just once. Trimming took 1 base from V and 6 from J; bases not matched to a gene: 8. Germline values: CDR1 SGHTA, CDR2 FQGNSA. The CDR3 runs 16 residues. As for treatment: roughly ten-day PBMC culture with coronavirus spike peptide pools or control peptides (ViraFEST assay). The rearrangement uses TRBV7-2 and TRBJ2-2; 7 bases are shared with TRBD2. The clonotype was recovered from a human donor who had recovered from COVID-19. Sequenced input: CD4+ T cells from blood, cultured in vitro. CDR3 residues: CASSLGRRGRAGELFF. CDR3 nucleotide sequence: TGTGCCAGCAGCTTAGGGCGTCGGGGGAGGGCCGGGGAGCTGTTTTTT.